This T cell receptor (beta chain) was identified during a study of cytomegalovirus exposure and HLA in healthy donors. Trimming at V came to 4 bases and at J to 1 base, leaving 3 bases not matched to a gene. Germline loops: CDR1 SEHNR, CDR2 FQNEAQ (reference sequence). This CDR3 comprises 15 residues. The PCR used 60 Vbeta and 13 Jbeta primers. This table comes from immunoSEQ multiplex PCR, and its TCRdb copy is limited to in-frame clones, with some not included. Among approximately 220,000 clones listed, over 60% were seen once. Sample: PBMCs. This rearrangement joins TRBV7-9 to TRBJ2-3, with 9 bases identical to TRBD2. This sequence was found in a man younger than 35 in good health and CMV-seronegative. The CDR3 DNA reads TGTGCCAGCAGCTCGGCTAGCGGGGGCACAGATACGCAGTATTTT. Encoded protein: CASSSASGGTDTQYF.